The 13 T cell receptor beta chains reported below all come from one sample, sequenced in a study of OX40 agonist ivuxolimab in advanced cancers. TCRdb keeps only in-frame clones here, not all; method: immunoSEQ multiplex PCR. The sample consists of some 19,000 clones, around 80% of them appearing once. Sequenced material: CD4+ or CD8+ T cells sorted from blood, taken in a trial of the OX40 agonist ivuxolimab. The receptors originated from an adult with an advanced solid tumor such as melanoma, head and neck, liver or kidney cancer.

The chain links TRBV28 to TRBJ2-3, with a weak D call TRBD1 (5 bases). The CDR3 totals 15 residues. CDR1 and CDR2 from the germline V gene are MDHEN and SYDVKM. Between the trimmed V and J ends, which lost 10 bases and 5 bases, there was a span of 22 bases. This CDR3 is CATAQGRSSGDTQYF. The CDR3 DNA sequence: TGTGCCACCGCCCAGGGCAGGTCGAGTGGAGATACGCAGTATTTT.

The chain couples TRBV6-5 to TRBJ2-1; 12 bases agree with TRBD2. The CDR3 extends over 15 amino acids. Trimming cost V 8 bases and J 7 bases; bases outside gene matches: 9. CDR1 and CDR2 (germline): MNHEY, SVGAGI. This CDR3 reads CASGSSGGAQNEQFF. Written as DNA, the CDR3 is TGTGCCAGCGGTTCTAGCGGGGGGGCACAAAATGAGCAGTTCTTC.

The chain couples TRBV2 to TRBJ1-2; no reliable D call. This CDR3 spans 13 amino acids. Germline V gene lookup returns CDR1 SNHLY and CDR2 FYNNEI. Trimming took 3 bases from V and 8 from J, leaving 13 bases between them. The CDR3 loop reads CASSEGLSGGYTF. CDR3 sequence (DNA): TGTGCCAGCAGTGAGGGCCTTTCTGGGGGCTACACCTTC.

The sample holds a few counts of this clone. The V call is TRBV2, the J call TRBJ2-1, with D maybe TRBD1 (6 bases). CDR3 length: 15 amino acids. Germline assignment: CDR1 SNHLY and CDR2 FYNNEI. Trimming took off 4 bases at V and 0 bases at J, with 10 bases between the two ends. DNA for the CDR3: TGTGCCAGCAGTGTAGGACAGAACTCCTACAATGAGCAGTTCTTC. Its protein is CASSVGQNSYNEQFF. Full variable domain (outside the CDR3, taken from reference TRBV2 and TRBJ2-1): EPEVTQTPSHQVTQMGQEVILRCVPISNHLYFYWYRQILGQKVEFLVSFYNNEISEKSEIFDDQFSVERPDGSNFTLKIRSTKLEDSAMYFCASSVGQNSYNEQFFGPGTRLTVL.

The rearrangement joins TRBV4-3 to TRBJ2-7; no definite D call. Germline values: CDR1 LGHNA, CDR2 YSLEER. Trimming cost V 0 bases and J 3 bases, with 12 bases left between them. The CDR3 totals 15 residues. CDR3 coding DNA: TGCGCCAGCAGCCAAGATCGGATGGGGAACTACGAGCAGTACTTC. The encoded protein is CASSQDRMGNYEQYF.

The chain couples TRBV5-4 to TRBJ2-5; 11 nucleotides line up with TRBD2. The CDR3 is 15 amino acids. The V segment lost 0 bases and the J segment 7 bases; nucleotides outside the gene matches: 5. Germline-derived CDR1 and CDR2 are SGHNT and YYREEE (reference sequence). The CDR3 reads CASSLELAGVATQYF. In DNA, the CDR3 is TGTGCCAGCAGCTTGGAACTAGCGGGGGTAGCGACCCAGTACTTC. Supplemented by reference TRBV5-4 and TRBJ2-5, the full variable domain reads ETGVTQSPTHLIKTRGQQVTLRCSSQSGHNTVSWYQQALGQGPQFIFQYYREEENGRGNFPPRFSGLQFPNYSSELNVNALELDDSALYLCASSLELAGVATQYFGPGTRLLVL.

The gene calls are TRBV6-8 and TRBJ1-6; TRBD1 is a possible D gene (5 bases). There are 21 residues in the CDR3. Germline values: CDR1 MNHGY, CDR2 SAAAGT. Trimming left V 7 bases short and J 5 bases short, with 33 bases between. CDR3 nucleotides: TGTGCCAGCAATTTGGGCCTCAGGGTACTGGGGGACGGGGCTGATAATTCACCCCTCCACTTT. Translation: CASNLGLRVLGDGADNSPLHF.

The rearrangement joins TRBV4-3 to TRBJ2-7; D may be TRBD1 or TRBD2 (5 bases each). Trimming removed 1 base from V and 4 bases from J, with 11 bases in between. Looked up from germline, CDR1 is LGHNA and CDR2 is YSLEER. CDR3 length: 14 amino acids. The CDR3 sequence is CASSQGDSGYEQYF. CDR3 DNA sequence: TGCGCCAGCAGCCAAGGAGACAGCGGATACGAGCAGTACTTC.

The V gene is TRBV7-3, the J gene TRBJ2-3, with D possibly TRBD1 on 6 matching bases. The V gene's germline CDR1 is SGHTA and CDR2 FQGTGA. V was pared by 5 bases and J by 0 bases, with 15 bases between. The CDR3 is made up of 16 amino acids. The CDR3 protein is CASSPSPGASTDTQYF. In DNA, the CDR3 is TGTGCCAGCAGCCCCTCCCCAGGGGCCAGCACAGATACGCAGTATTTT.

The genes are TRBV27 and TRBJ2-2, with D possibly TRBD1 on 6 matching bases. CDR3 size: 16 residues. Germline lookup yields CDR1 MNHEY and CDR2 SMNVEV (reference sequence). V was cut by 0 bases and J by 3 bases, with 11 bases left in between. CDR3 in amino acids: CASSLSRGGDTGELFF. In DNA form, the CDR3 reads TGTGCCAGCAGTTTATCGAGAGGGGGTGACACCGGGGAGCTGTTTTTT.

The CDR3 region has the DNA TGCGCCAGCAGCTACCGATACAATGAGCAGTTCTTC. Translated, it gives CASSYRYNEQFF. The chain joins TRBV5-1 to TRBJ2-1; D is undetermined. Germline-derived CDR1 and CDR2 are SGHRS and YFSETQ. The V end lost 3 bases, the J end lost 4 bases, and 5 bases lay between the germline ends. The CDR3 has 12 amino acids.

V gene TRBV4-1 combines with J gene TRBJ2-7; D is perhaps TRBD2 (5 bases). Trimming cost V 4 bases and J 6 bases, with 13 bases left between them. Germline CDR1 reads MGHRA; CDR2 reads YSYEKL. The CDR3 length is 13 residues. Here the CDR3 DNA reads TGCGCCAGCAGCCCCGGGATGTCGGCCGAGCAGTACTTC. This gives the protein CASSPGMSAEQYF.

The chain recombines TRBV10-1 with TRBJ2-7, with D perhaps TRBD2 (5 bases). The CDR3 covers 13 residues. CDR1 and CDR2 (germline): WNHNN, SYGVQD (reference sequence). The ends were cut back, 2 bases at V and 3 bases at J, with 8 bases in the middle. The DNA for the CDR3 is TGCGCCAGCAGTGAGGGACTCAGCTACGAGCAGTACTTC. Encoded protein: CASSEGLSYEQYF.